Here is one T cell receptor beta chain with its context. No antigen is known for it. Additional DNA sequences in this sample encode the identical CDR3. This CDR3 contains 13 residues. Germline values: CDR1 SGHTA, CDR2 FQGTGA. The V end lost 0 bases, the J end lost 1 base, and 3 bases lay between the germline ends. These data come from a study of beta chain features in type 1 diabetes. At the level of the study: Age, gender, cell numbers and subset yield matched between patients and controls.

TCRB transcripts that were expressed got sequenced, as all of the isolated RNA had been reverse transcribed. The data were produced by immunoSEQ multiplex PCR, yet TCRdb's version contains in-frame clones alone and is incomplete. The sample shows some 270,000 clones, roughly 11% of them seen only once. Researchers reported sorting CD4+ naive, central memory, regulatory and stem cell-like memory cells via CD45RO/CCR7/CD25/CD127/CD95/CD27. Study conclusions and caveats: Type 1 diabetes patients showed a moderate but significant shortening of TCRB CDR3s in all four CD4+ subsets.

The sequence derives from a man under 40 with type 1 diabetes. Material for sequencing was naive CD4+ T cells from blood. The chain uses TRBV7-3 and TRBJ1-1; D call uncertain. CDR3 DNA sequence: TGTGCCAGCAGCTTAACCGGGAACACTGAAGCTTTCTTT. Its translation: CASSLTGNTEAFF.